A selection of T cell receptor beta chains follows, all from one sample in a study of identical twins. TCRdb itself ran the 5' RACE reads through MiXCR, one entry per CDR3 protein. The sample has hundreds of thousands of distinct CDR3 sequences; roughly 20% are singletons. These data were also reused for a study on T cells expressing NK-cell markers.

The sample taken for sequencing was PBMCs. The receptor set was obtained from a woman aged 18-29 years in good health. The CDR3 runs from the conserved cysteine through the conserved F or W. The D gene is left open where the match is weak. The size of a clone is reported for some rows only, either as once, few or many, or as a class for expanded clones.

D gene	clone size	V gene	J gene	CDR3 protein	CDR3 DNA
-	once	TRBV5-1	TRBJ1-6	CASSFENSPLHF	TGCGCCAGCAGCTTTGAAAATTCACCCCTCCACTTT
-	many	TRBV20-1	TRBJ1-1	CSVWKRGATEAFF	TGCAGTGTCTGGAAAAGGGGCGCGACTGAAGCTTTCTTT
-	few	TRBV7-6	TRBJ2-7	CASSATRSSYEQYF	TGTGCCAGCAGCGCGACCCGTAGCTCCTACGAGCAGTACTTC
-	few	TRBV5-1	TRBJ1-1	CASKREGTNLNTEAFF	TGCGCCAGCAAGAGGGAAGGGACTAATCTGAACACTGAAGCTTTCTTT
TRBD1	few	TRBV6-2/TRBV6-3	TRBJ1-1	CASSRRQGTGLSAFF	TGTGCCAGCAGCCGAAGACAGGGGACGGGTTTGTCGGCTTTCTTT
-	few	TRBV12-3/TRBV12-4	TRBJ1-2	CASTAEGGYTF	TGTGCCAGCACAGCCGAGGGTGGCTACACCTTC
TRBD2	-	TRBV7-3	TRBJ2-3	CASSTKRGGTDTQYF	TGTGCCAGCAGTACTAAGCGGGGGGGCACAGATACGCAGTATTTT
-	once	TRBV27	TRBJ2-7	CASSYRDNYEQYF	TGTGCCAGCAGCTATCGGGACAACTACGAGCAGTACTTC
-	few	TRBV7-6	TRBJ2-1	CASSLQAIRRYNEQFF	TGTGCCAGCAGCTTACAGGCGATTAGAAGATACAATGAGCAGTTCTTC
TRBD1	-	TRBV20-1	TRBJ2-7	CSARDPRDRGREQYF	TGCAGTGCTAGAGATCCCCGGGACAGGGGGCGAGAGCAGTACTTC
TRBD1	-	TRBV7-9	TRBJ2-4	CASSVRTGVAKNIQYF	TGTGCCAGCAGCGTAAGGACAGGGGTAGCCAAAAACATTCAGTACTTC
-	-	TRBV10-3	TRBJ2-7	CAITRQESSYEQYF	TGTGCCATCACCCGACAGGAAAGTAGCTACGAGCAGTACTTC
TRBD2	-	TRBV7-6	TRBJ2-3	CASSLEPRASGFSDTQYF	TGTGCCAGCAGCTTAGAGCCCCGGGCTAGCGGGTTTTCAGATACGCAGTATTTT
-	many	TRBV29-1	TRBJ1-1	CSVANTEAFF	TGCAGCGTTGCCAACACTGAAGCTTTCTTT
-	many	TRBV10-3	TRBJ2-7	CAISDQRDGAYEQYF	TGTGCCATCAGTGATCAACGGGACGGAGCCTACGAGCAGTACTTC
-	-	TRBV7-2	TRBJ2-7	CASSSLPGYEQYF	TGTGCCAGCAGCTCTCTCCCAGGCTACGAGCAGTACTTC
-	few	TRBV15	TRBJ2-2	CATSRDSNTGELFF	TGTGCCACCAGCAGAGACTCGAACACCGGGGAGCTGTTTTTT
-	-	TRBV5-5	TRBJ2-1	CASSLGGFGRNEQFF	TGTGCCAGCAGCTTGGGAGGCTTCGGTCGCAATGAGCAGTTCTTC
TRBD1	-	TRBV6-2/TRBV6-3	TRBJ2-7	CASSVGQPYEQYF	TGTGCCAGCAGCGTGGGACAGCCCTACGAGCAGTACTTC
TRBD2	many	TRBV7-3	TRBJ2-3	CASSLYSGGGTDTQYF	TGTGCCAGCAGCTTATATAGCGGGGGAGGCACAGATACGCAGTATTTT
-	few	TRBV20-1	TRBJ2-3	CSAIVGGTDTQYF	TGCAGTGCTATTGTGGGGGGCACAGATACGCAGTATTTT
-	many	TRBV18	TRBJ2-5	CASSPGIQETQYF	TGTGCCAGCAGTCCCGGCATACAAGAGACCCAGTACTTC
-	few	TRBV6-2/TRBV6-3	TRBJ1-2	CASSSSSGGYTF	TGTGCCAGCAGTTCCTCGAGTGGTGGCTACACCTTC
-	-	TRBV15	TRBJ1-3	CATSRETGSWGTIYF	TGTGCCACCAGCAGAGAAACAGGCTCCTGGGGCACCATATATTTT
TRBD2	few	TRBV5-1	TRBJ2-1	CASSFRLAGGVREQFF	TGCGCCAGCAGCTTTCGACTAGCGGGGGGTGTTCGAGAGCAGTTCTTC
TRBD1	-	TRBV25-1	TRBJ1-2	CASSQPGTGFYTF	TGTGCCAGCAGCCAACCCGGGACAGGGTTCTACACCTTC
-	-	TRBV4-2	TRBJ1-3	CASSLGDSGSGNTIYF	TGTGCCAGCAGCTTAGGGGATTCGGGATCTGGAAACACCATATATTTT
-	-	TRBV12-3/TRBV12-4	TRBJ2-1	CASSFLRANEQFF	TGTGCCAGCAGTTTCTTAAGGGCCAATGAGCAGTTCTTC
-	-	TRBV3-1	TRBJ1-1	CASSPQGVDTEAFF	TGTGCCAGCAGTCCACAGGGAGTGGACACTGAAGCTTTCTTT
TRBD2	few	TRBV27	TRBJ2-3	CASSLLVAGGSTDTQYF	TGTGCCAGCAGTTTATTAGTGGCGGGGGGGAGCACAGATACGCAGTATTTT
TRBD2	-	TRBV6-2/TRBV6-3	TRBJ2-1	CASSSSSGSRDNEQFF	TGTGCCAGCAGTTCAAGTAGCGGGAGTCGGGATAATGAGCAGTTCTTC
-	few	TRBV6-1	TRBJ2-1	CASSEFTAGGQFF	TGTGCCAGCAGTGAGTTTACGGCCGGCGGGCAGTTCTTC
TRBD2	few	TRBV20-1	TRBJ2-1	CSASSWRESSYNEQFF	TGCAGTGCTAGCTCTTGGCGGGAGAGCTCCTACAATGAGCAGTTCTTC
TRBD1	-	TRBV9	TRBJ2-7	CASSARAGTDTYEQYF	TGTGCCAGCAGCGCTCGGGCAGGGACAGATACCTACGAGCAGTACTTC
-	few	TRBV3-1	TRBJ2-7	CASSQGTSSILGPYF	TGTGCCAGCAGCCAAGGTACGAGCTCCATTTTGGGCCCGTACTTC
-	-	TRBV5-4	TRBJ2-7	CASSLAGGMSYEQYF	TGTGCCAGCAGCTTGGCCGGCGGGATGTCCTACGAGCAGTACTTC